This is a list of T cell receptor beta chains from one sample in a study of cytomegalovirus exposure and HLA in healthy donors. The assay was immunoSEQ multiplex PCR, and TCRdb's table has in-frame clones only and misses some. The sample has 85,000 to 130,000 clones, 76% seen once. Material for sequencing was PBMCs. Source of these receptors: a woman aged 45-65 years in good health and CMV-seropositive. Both conserved end residues are part of each CDR3. A D gene is named only where the DNA matches it firmly. Expanded clones get a size class; other rows say once, few or many, or leave the size out.

cdr3_length clone_size j_call d_call v_call cdr3_nt cdr3_aa
15 NA TRBJ1-4 TRBD1 TRBV9 TGTGCCAGCAGCGTAGGGGGACAGCCTAATGAAAAACTGTTTTTT CASSVGGQPNEKLFF
12 NA TRBJ2-7 NA TRBV30 TGTGCCTGGACTGGTGTTGGCTGGGAGCAGTACTTC CAWTGVGWEQYF
17 NA TRBJ2-7 TRBD2 TRBV4-1 TGCGCCAGCAGCCAAGTCCCTGGGAGCGGGAAAGTCTACGAGCAGTACTTC CASSQVPGSGKVYEQYF
13 NA TRBJ2-5 NA TRBV5-4 TGTGCCAGCAGCATCAAGCACGCCCTCGCCCAGTACTTC CASSIKHALAQYF
17 NA TRBJ1-2 NA TRBV9 TGTGCCAGCAGCGTGAACTCAGGACAGAACCTCCTCTATGGCTACACCTTC CASSVNSGQNLLYGYTF
17 NA TRBJ1-1 TRBD1 TRBV5-4 TGTGCCAGCAGCTCAGGACAGGGGGGAATCATGAACACTGAAGCTTTCTTT CASSSGQGGIMNTEAFF
14 once TRBJ1-2 TRBD1 TRBV5-1 TGCGCCAGCAGCCCCGGGGACAGTAACTATGGCTACACCTTC CASSPGDSNYGYTF
14 NA TRBJ2-7 TRBD1 TRBV30 TGTGCCTGGAGTAAGGGGGACAGGGCCTACGAGCAGTACTTC CAWSKGDRAYEQYF
13 NA TRBJ1-4 NA TRBV18 TGTGCCAGCTCACCCCAGGGGAGCGAAAAACTGTTTTTT CASSPQGSEKLFF
15 NA TRBJ1-5 NA TRBV6-1 TGTGCCAGCAGTGAAACTAGCCAGCAGAATCAGCCCCAGCATTTT CASSETSQQNQPQHF
16 NA TRBJ1-5 NA TRBV11-2 TGTGCCAGCAGCTTAGATCCGGGGGGAGTTGGACAGCCCCAGCATTTT CASSLDPGGVGQPQHF
15 NA TRBJ2-6 NA TRBV5-1 TGCGCCAGCAGCTTGGCGGGTGCTGGGGCCAACGTCCTGACTTTC CASSLAGAGANVLTF
15 NA TRBJ2-7 TRBD2 TRBV10-2 TGCGCCAGCAAGGCGGGACTAGCGGGAGAGAACGAGCAGTACTTC CASKAGLAGENEQYF
13 NA TRBJ1-1 TRBD1 TRBV5-4 TGTGCCAGCAGCGTGACAGGGAGGACTGAAGCTTTCTTT CASSVTGRTEAFF
15 NA TRBJ2-1 TRBD1 TRBV28 TGTGCCAGCAGTCCTATGGACAGGGGGCGTAATGAGCAGTTCTTC CASSPMDRGRNEQFF
14 NA TRBJ1-6 NA TRBV6-4 TGTGCCAGCAGCCCTCAGGGAGGCGATTCACCCCTCCACTTT CASSPQGGDSPLHF
13 NA TRBJ2-5 NA TRBV27 TGTGCCAGCAGCGACAGGTCCCAGGTTACCCAGTACTTC CASSDRSQVTQYF
20 NA TRBJ2-2 TRBD2 TRBV7-8 TGTGCCAGCAGCCGCGGGGGGAGGGGTGGGGCTAGCGGAGCCACCGGGGAGCTGTTTTTT CASSRGGRGGASGATGELFF
15 once TRBJ2-7 TRBD1 TRBV6-6 TGTGCCAGTTGGGGGACAGGGGGAAGAACCTACGAGCAGTACTTC CASWGTGGRTYEQYF
16 NA TRBJ2-7 NA TRBV7-7 TGTGCTAGCAGCTTAGGGGCCTCAGCGGGTGACTCCGAGCAGTACTTC CASSLGASAGDSEQYF
14 NA TRBJ2-7 TRBD1 TRBV4-1 TGCGCCAGCAGCCAAGTCCCACAGGGGTCCGAGCAGTACTTC CASSQVPQGSEQYF
14 NA TRBJ2-5 NA TRBV4-1 TGCGCCAGCAGCCAAGAGACCGGGAGAGAGACCCAGTACTTC CASSQETGRETQYF
14 NA TRBJ1-3 TRBD1 TRBV30 TGTGCCTGGAGTTCCGGGACAGCTGGAAACACCATATATTTT CAWSSGTAGNTIYF
15 once TRBJ2-7 TRBD2 TRBV6-5 TGTGCCAGCAGTATAAGCGGGACGAGGTCCTACGAGCAGTACTTC CASSISGTRSYEQYF
15 NA TRBJ2-1 NA TRBV13 TGTGCCAGCAGCGGCCCCGGGACACAAAGGAGTGAGCAGTTCTTC CASSGPGTQRSEQFF
16 NA TRBJ2-1 TRBD2 TRBV5-1 TGCGCCAGTCTCCCGGGGGCTAGCGGGGGCTACAATGAGCAGTTCTTC CASLPGASGGYNEQFF
14 NA TRBJ2-7 NA TRBV28 TGTGCCAGCAGTCTCGACCTTGCAGGATACGAGCAGTACTTC CASSLDLAGYEQYF
16 NA TRBJ1-3 TRBD1 TRBV5-1 TGCGCCAGCAGCTTACAGGGGCTCCACTCTGGAAACACCATATATTTT CASSLQGLHSGNTIYF
13 NA TRBJ2-1 TRBD2 TRBV30 TGTGCCTGGAGTGTAGCGGGGTGGTATGAGCAGTTCTTC CAWSVAGWYEQFF
13 NA TRBJ1-2 NA TRBV7-9 TGTGCCAGCAGCCAGCGGACCTACTATGGCTACACCTTC CASSQRTYYGYTF
19 NA TRBJ2-1 TRBD2 TRBV10-2 TGCGCCAGCCTAGAAACAGGCGATCCTAGCGGAGGGTCCTACAATGAGCAGTTCTTC CASLETGDPSGGSYNEQFF
16 few TRBJ2-3 TRBD2 TRBV7-6 TGTGCCAGCAGCCCAGGCCTAGCGGAAAGCACAGATACGCAGTATTTT CASSPGLAESTDTQYF
14 NA TRBJ2-7 NA TRBV18 TGTGCCAGCTCACCACGGACTCCACCCTACGAGCAGTACTTC CASSPRTPPYEQYF
13 NA TRBJ1-1 TRBD1 TRBV9 TGTGCCAGCAGCGGGGACAGGAACACTGAAGCTTTCTTT CASSGDRNTEAFF
15 NA TRBJ2-7 TRBD1 TRBV2 TGTGCCAGCAGTGAAAACCGCAGGGGGCTGACCGAGCAGTACTTC CASSENRRGLTEQYF
16 NA TRBJ2-1 NA TRBV9 TGTGCCAGCAGCATGCAGGGATCTAATCCCTTCAATGAGCAGTTCTTC CASSMQGSNPFNEQFF
14 NA TRBJ1-6 NA TRBV7-8 TGTGCCAGCAGCTTGCCGGGTGGCAATTCACCCCTCCACTTT CASSLPGGNSPLHF
17 NA TRBJ2-2 TRBD1 TRBV9 TGTGCCAGCAGCGCGCCCTTCGGGACAGGGGGCTCCGGGGAGCTGTTTTTT CASSAPFGTGGSGELFF
16 NA TRBJ2-3 TRBD2 TRBV5-4 TGTGCCAGCAGCTTGATTACGGGGGGAGGCACAGATACGCAGTATTTT CASSLITGGGTDTQYF
12 NA TRBJ1-1 NA TRBV7-8 TGTGCCAGCACCCCTGGGAGCACTGAAGCTTTCTTT CASTPGSTEAFF
15 NA TRBJ1-4 NA TRBV2 TGTGCCAGCAGGGAAGGAGGGAGGGGCGCTGGGAAACTGTTTTTT CASREGGRGAGKLFF
18 NA TRBJ2-1 TRBD2 TRBV19 TGTGCCAGTAGTATAGCCCTAGCGGGAGGTTTGTCCTACAATGAGCAGTTCTTC CASSIALAGGLSYNEQFF